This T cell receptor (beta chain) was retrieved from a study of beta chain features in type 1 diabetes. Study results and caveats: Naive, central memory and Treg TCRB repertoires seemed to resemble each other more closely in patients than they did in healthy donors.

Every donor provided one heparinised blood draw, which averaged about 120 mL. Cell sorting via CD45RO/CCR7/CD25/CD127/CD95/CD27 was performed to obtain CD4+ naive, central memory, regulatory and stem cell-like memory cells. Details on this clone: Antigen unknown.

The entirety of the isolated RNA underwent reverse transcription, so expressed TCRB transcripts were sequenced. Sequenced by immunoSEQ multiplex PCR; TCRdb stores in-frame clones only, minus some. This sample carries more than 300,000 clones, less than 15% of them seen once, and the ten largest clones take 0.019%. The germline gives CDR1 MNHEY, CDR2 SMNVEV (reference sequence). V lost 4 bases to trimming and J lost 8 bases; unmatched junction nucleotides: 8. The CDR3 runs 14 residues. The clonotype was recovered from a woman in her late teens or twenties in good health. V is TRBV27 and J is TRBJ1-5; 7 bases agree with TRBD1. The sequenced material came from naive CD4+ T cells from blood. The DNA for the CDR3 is TGTGCCAGCAGTTCTTCACAGGGGAGAGAGCCCCAGCATTTT. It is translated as CASSSSQGREPQHF.